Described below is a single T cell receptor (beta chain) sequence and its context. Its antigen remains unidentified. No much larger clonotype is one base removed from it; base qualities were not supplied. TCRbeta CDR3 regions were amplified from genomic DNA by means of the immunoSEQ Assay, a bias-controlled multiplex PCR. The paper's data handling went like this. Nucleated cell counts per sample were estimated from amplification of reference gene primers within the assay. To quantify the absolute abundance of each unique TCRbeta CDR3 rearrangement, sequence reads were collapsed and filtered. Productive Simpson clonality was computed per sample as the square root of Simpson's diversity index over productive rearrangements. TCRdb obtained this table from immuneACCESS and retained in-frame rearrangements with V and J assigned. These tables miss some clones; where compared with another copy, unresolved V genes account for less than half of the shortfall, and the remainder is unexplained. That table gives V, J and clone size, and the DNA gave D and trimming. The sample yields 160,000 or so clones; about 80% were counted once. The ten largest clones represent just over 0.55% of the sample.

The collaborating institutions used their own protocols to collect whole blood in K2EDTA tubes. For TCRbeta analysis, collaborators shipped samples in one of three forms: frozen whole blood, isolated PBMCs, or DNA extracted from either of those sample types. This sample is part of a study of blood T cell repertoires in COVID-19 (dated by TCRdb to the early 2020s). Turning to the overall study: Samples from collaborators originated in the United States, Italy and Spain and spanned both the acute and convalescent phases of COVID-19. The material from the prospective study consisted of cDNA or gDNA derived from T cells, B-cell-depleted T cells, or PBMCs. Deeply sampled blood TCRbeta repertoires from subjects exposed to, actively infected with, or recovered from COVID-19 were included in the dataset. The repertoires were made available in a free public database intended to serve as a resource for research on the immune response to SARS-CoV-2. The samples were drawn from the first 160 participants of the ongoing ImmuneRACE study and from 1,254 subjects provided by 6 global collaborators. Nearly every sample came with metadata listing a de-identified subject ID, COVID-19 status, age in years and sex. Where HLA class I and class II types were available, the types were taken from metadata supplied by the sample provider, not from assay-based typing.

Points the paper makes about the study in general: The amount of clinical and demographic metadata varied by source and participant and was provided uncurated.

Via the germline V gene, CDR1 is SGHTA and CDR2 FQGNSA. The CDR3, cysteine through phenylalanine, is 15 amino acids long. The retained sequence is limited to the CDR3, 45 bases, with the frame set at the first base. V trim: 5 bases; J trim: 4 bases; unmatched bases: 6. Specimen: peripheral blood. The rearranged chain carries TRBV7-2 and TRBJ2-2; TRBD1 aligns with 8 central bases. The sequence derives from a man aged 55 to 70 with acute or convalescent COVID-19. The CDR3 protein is CASSLGQVGTGELFF. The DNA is TGTGCCAGCAGCCTGGGACAGGTGGGCACCGGGGAGCTGTTTTTT.